Included here is one TCR beta chain sequence, with context. Random hexamers were used to reverse transcribe roughly 0.45 to 1 ug of RNA. Coverage of TCR beta CDR3 amplification by immunoSEQ multiplex PCR extended to 54 Vbeta and 13 Jbeta. From the immunoSEQ multiplex PCR reads, TCRdb called clonotypes with MiXCR, one entry per CDR3 protein. The top ten hold about 0.1% of the sample, which has 90,000 to 110,000 distinct CDR3 sequences, 90% to 98% seen once. TCR beta sequences were obtained from blood CD8+ and CD4+ T cells. It was healthy donors who served as the controls, matched for age and sex. The data were obtained in a study of CD8 T cells in Susac syndrome. Germline V lookup: CDR1 SGHTA, CDR2 FQGNSA. The CDR3 loop spans 17 amino acids. With 2 bases clipped from V and 6 bases from J, the junction kept 8 bases outside the gene matches.

The source of this sequence is a human donor in good health. What was sequenced was CD4+ T cells from PBMCs. The rearrangement joins TRBV7-2 to TRBJ2-1; 12 bases agree with TRBD2. For the CDR3, the DNA is TGTGCCAGCAGCTTAAGACTAGCGGGAGTCATGGGCAATGAGCAGTTCTTC. It specifies CASSLRLAGVMGNEQFF.